This T cell receptor beta chain comes out of a study of T cells after yellow fever vaccination. Study-wide points: The appearance of a small share of clonotypes in both CD4 and CD8 compartments was observed.

A process of 5'RACE template switching, which added a universal primer site and UMIs, was used to make TCR cDNA. MiXCR, applied by TCRdb to the 5' RACE reads, yields one record per CDR3 protein. The repertoire holds some 250,000 distinct CDR3 sequences, with 3.6% as singletons. This clonotype was counted at least ten times. Its antigen is currently unknown. This receptor was taken from a man between 18 and 29 years old who received the YFV17D yellow fever vaccine. Source: PBMCs, taken 15 days after the yellow fever booster vaccination.

CDR3 nucleotide sequence: TGTGCCAGCAGCGTAGTGGGACAGGTGATCCGGGGTGAAAAACTGTTTTTT. This codes for CASSVVGQVIRGEKLFF. The chain uses TRBV9 and TRBJ1-4; 8 bases agree with TRBD1. This CDR3 is built from 17 residues. Trimming took 0 bases from V and 7 from J; bases not matched to a gene: 11. Germline V lookup: CDR1 SGDLS, CDR2 YYNGEE.